The clone carrying this T cell receptor beta chain has more than one count but fewer than ten. What it recognizes is unknown. This record comes from a study of post-analysis software for immune sequencing data. Overall study results and limits: Significantly lower normalized Chao1 diversity was found in patients with multiple sclerosis relative to controls. Controls had lower frequencies than patients of about 5 TRBV segments, which included TRBV5-6, TRBV5-1 and TRBV20-1.

Tagging with unique molecular identifiers was a feature of the TCR beta cDNA libraries. T cells numbering about 0.85 to 10 million yielded cDNA molecules that totaled some 500,000. Via MiXCR, TCRdb re-called the PCR reads, giving one row per CDR3 protein. The sample shows approximately 460,000 distinct CDR3 sequences, around 40% of them seen only once. V dropped 5 bases and J dropped 3; count of bases not matched to a gene: 2. CDR1 SGHTA and CDR2 FQGNSA come from the germline V gene. The CDR3 loop spans 13 amino acids. V is TRBV7-2 and J is TRBJ2-7; 9 bases are a match to TRBD1. Sequenced: blood. The receptor was derived from a girl under 18 with multiple sclerosis. This CDR3 is CASSQTGGYEQYF. The DNA of the CDR3 is TGTGCCAGCAGCCAGACAGGGGGCTACGAGCAGTACTTC.